This T cell receptor beta chain was obtained from a study of T cell changes during pregnancy in multiple sclerosis. A single count supports this clone. J gave up 2 bases and V 1 base, and 12 bases lay outside the gene matches. The germline V gene has CDR1 SQVTM and CDR2 ANQGSEA. CDR3 length: 17 residues. The repertoire was sequenced with immunoSEQ multiplex PCR; TCRdb's copy has only in-frame clones and lacks some. The sample yields about 20,000 clones, less than 90% seen once. The sequencing here drew on CD8+ T cells from peripheral blood mononuclear cells, taken in the third trimester of pregnancy. The TCR comes from a female donor in good health, enrolled as a control in a pregnancy study. The J gene is TRBJ2-3, the V gene TRBV29-1; 7 bases agree with TRBD2. The CDR3 nucleotides read TGCAGCGTTGAAGGGGCGGGAGAGGGGCTGAACACAGATACGCAGTATTTT. It encodes CSVEGAGEGLNTDTQYF.